The 3 T cell receptor beta chains given below trace back to one sample, sequenced in a study of CD8 T cells in ankylosing spondylitis. TCRdb redid the calling of the 5' RACE reads with MiXCR, one entry per CDR3 protein. Of 210,000 or so distinct CDR3 sequences listed, 25% to 30% are singletons. The sequencing sample was made of blood, either unsorted or a sorted T cell fraction (not recorded which). Every receptor here comes from a male donor with ankylosing spondylitis or in good health (not recorded which).

This clonotype turned up a few times. V gene TRBV5-6 combines with J gene TRBJ2-7; 7 bases match TRBD2. Germline V gives CDR1 SGHDT, CDR2 YYEEEE. Trimming took 3 bases from V and 2 from J; bases not matched to a gene: 8. CDR3 length: 15 amino acids. CDR3 sequence reads: CASSSWGGGPYEQYF. The CDR3 bases are TGTGCCAGCAGCTCCTGGGGGGGAGGGCCCTACGAGCAGTACTTC.

This clonotype was seen repeatedly, ten times or more. The CDR3 loop is CASSQGPSFTDTQYF. The CDR3 nucleotides are TGCGCCAGCAGCCAAGGACCGTCATTCACAGATACGCAGTATTTT. The chain is built from TRBV4-3 and TRBJ2-3; D is undetermined. Germline-derived CDR1 and CDR2 are LGHNA and YSLEER. Trimming shortened V by 1 base and J by 2 bases, and 10 bases separated the two germline ends. The CDR3 is made up of 15 amino acids.

The sample holds a few counts of this clonotype. The chain joins TRBV11-2 to TRBJ2-1; perhaps D is TRBD1 or TRBD2 (6 bases each). Per germline, CDR1 SGHAT and CDR2 FQNNGV. The CDR3 runs to 15 residues. V lost 5 bases and J 4 bases, leaving 15 bases between the germline ends. The CDR3 is CASSRQAAGYNEQFF. The CDR3 DNA follows: TGTGCCAGCAGCAGACAGGCCGCGGGGTACAATGAGCAGTTCTTC.